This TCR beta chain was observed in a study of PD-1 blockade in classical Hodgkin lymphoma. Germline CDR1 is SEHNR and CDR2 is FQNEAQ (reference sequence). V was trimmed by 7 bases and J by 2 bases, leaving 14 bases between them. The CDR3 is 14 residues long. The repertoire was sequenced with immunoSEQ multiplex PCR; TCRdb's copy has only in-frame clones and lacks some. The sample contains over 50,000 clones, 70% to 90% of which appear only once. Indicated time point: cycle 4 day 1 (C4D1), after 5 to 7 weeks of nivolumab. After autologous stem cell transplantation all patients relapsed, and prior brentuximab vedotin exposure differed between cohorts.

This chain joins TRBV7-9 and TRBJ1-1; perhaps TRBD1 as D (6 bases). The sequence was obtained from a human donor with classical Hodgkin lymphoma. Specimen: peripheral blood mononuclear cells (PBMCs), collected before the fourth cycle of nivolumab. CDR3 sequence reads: CASTKKGGNTEAFF. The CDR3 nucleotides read TGTGCCAGCACCAAGAAGGGGGGAAACACTGAAGCTTTCTTT. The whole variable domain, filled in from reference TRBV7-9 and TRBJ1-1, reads DTGVSQNPRHKITKRGQNVTFRCDPISEHNRLYWYRQTLGQGPEFLTYFQNEAQLEKSRLLSDRFSAERPKGSFSTLEIQRTEQGDSAMYLCASTKKGGNTEAFFGQGTRLTVV.